The source of this T cell receptor beta chain is a study of shared clonotypes between healthy human individuals. Study context: Sampling drew on donors who were a couple of women and a few men aged 18 to 49.

V shed 3 bases, J shed 2 bases, and the junction held 8 bases outside the gene matches. The CDR3 runs to 16 residues. Germline V lookup: CDR1 SGDLS, CDR2 YYNGEE. Study conclusions and caveats: Sampling included only blood; tissue repertoires likely differ. Larger estimated richness was generally seen in naive subsets than in memory subsets. Clonotypes not shared had lower generation probabilities than those common to all four donors.

This clone was seen only once. Its antigen is not known. Profiled with immunoSEQ multiplex PCR; TCRdb holds only in-frame clones, not every one. The table has 850,000 to 1,100,000 clones, about 72% seen once. This clonotype originated in a man aged 18 to 29 in good health. Some clones in this sample may be carry-over from other donors' samples. The sequenced sample consisted of memory CD4+ T cells from PBMCs. The subset is: CD45RA-negative fraction. The chain is built from TRBV9 and TRBJ2-7; 10 bases fit TRBD1. DNA of the CDR3: TGTGCCAGCAGCGCGAAACACGGGACAGGGGCCTACGAGCAGTACTTC. Translated, it gives CASSAKHGTGAYEQYF. The full variable domain, its missing parts supplied by reference TRBV9 and TRBJ2-7, is DSGVTQTPKHLITATGQRVTLRCSPRSGDLSVYWYQQSLDQGLQFLIQYYNGEERAKGNILERFSAQQFPDLHSELNLSSLELGDSALYFCASSAKHGTGAYEQYFGPGTRLTVT.